The entry that follows covers one TCR beta chain sequence. Its antigen specificity is not known. No much larger clonotype is one base removed from it; base qualities were not supplied. The CDR3 holds 13 amino acids from the cysteine to the phenylalanine. Only the CDR3 portion is preserved as DNA: 39 bases, with reading frame beginning at the first base. The germline V gene specifies SGHTA as CDR1 and FQGNSA as CDR2. The source of the sample is a study of immune aging and cytomegalovirus after organ transplant (dated by TCRdb to the early 2020s). Turning to the overall study: All transplant recipients received three-drug immunosuppression with prednisone, tacrolimus, and mycophenolate. Broader findings and caveats from the paper: Because CD57 was not measured in the sequencing data, a conservative gene-based aging definition was used instead. A larger share of large clones was made up of TEMRA cells, and in the seven largest clones (approximately 2,000 cells) aged and TEMRA cells were gained while TCM cells were lost. Aged-phenotype cells increased post-transplant regardless of clone size, earlier in large clones (days 200-264) than small clones, following viremia.

Library prep was done by single-cell sequencing. Sequencer: Illumina NovaSeq 6000. The BD Rhapsody Targeted mRNA and AbSeq Reagent Kit, in a microwell format, was used for cell capture and library preparation. The libraries included TCR, sample tags, AbSeq, and targeted mRNA drawn from the Human T-Cell Expression Panel together with custom TOX and TOX2 primers. Sequencing of the libraries was performed on an Illumina NovaSeq. Under the source paper's analysis protocol: The analysis covered about 10,000 cells in total, of which 7076 were CD8 T cells and approximately 4,500 were CD8 T cells with an identifiable TCR CDR3. Raw data were processed with the BD Rhapsody Targeted Analysis Pipeline with V(D)J processing on the Seven Bridges Genomics platform. SeqGeq 1.6.0 was used for quality control, Sample Tag demultiplexing with Lex-BDSMK, clone identification with VDJ Explorer, and Seurat clustering. A clone was considered non-expanded if it made up <1% of CD8 T cells, and considered a clonal expansion if it made up >2.5% of the sample. TCRdb's own reprocessing of the public reads used fastp at Q25 and MiXCR and kept productive beta chains. Rows with one shared CDR3 protein collapse into an entry with the most common genes and DNA. It is TCRdb's table, rather than the study itself, that gives the V and J calls and clone size. Recorded for this sample are tens of thousands of distinct CDR3 sequences; 35% to 40% of them occurred a single time. The ten largest clones capture less than 30% of the sample.

The time point label corresponds to: five sample-tagged time points from pre-transplant (day -1) to day 368 post-transplant, pooled. Thawed PBMC were stimulated for around 11 hours with a CMV IE-1 overlapping peptide library without transport inhibitors. Thawed cells were rested overnight and then stimulated in R10 medium with CD28/CD49d costimulation. The IE-1 peptide library was made up of 15-amino-acid peptides, each overlapping by 11 amino acids. Each time point was barcoded using BD Single-Cell Multiplexing Kit Sample Tags, after which the barcoded samples were pooled and stained with oligo-conjugated anti-CD45RA plus sorting antibodies. A BD FACSAria III was used to sort CMV-responsive CD8+CD137+ and CD4+CD154+ T cells at 4-way purity. EDTA vacutainers were used to collect blood, which was then processed with a Ficoll gradient within 1-24 hours.

The sample here was CMV peptide-activated CD4+ and CD8+ T cells sorted from blood, taken at five time points, pooled. According to the study, the label for this sample's cell subset or site signals: sorted CD8+CD137+ and CD4+CD154+ T cells after 12 to 13 h CMV IE-1 peptide stimulation. This chain is built from TRBV7-2 and TRBJ2-7; the D gene cannot be resolved reliably. This clonotype was obtained from a female donor who had a heart transplant and CMV viremia. In nucleotides, the sequence is TGTGCAGCACCTCCGGCAGACCCCTACGAGCAGTACTTC. Its product reads: CAAPPADPYEQYF.